Each of the 17 T cell receptor beta chains below was sequenced from the same sample in a study of control samples from healthy donors and cancer patients. TCRdb's copy holds only in-frame clones and misses some; the assay was immunoSEQ multiplex PCR. The sample has 95,000 to 150,000 clones; 80% to 90% are singletons. The sequencing sample was made of blood. All receptors come from a man aged 50 to 59 in good health.

This clone was counted ten times or more. The chain employs TRBV2 and TRBJ1-1; no definite D call. This CDR3 spans 13 amino acids. The germline V gene encodes CDR1 SNHLY and CDR2 FYNNEI. Between the trimmed V and J ends, which lost 7 bases and 0 bases, there was a span of 9 bases. In DNA form, the CDR3 reads TGTGCCAGCAAGGAGGGCATGAACACTGAAGCTTTCTTT. It is translated as CASKEGMNTEAFF.

The chain employs TRBV6-5 and TRBJ1-1; D perhaps matches TRBD1 (6 bases). Germline values: CDR1 MNHEY, CDR2 SVGAGI. Deletions cut 11 bases from V and 7 bases from J, with 11 bases between. The CDR3 loop spans 10 amino acids. For the CDR3, the DNA is TGTGCCCCCAAGGGGGGTGAAGCTTTCTTT. This encodes CAPKGGEAFF.

The V gene is TRBV7-8, the J gene TRBJ2-3; 8 positions agree with TRBD1. The germline CDR1 and CDR2 sequences are SGHVS and FQNEAQ. The V gene end was trimmed by 3 bases and the J gene end by 8 bases; junction bases not matched to a gene: 7. This CDR3 spans 14 amino acids. The CDR3 nucleotides read TGTGCCAGCAGCTTCGGACAGGGTGGGGGTACGCAGTATTTT. Protein: CASSFGQGGGTQYF.

This clone has just one count. V usage is TRBV19 and J usage is TRBJ2-3; 8 bases match TRBD1. The germline V gene has CDR1 LNHDA and CDR2 SQIVND (reference sequence). V was pared by 5 bases and J by 4 bases, with 8 bases of the junction left unmatched. The CDR3 has 15 amino acids. The CDR3 reads CASSARTGSADTQYF. The CDR3 DNA sequence: TGTGCCAGTAGTGCCAGGACAGGGTCAGCAGATACGCAGTATTTT.

The chain recombines TRBV5-1 with TRBJ2-2; the match to TRBD1 covers 12 bases. Germline values: CDR1 SGHRS, CDR2 YFSETQ. This CDR3 comprises 16 residues. V lost 3 bases, J lost 2 bases, and 2 bases stayed unmatched. The DNA of the CDR3 is TGCGCCAGCAGCTCGGGACAGGGGGCAAACACCGGGGAGCTGTTTTTT. Protein sequence: CASSSGQGANTGELFF.

The J gene is TRBJ1-6, the V gene TRBV2; 7 positions match TRBD1. V trimming: 8 bases; J trimming: 5 bases; junction bases outside the gene matches: 9. The CDR3 runs to 15 residues. Germline V gene lookup returns CDR1 SNHLY and CDR2 FYNNEI. DNA for the CDR3: TGTGCCAGCGCCAACTCCGGGACAGATAATTCACCCCTCCACTTT. Translating gives CASANSGTDNSPLHF.

J is TRBJ1-3 and V is TRBV6-6; D remains unclear. The CDR3 extends over 14 amino acids. The ends were cut back, 5 bases at V and 0 bases at J, with 8 bases in the middle. CDR1 MNHNY and CDR2 SVGAGI come from the germline V gene (reference sequence). The CDR3 bases are TGTGCCAGCAGTGCCTCTCGCTCTGGAAACACCATATATTTT. Its translation: CASSASRSGNTIYF.

V and J are TRBV3-1 (or the pseudogene TRBV3-2) and TRBJ1-4; 7 bases align to TRBD1. The CDR3 is 17 amino acids. Germline V gene lookup returns CDR1 LGHDT and CDR2 YNNKEL (reference sequence). V lost 4 bases and J lost 6; bases outside the gene matches: 14. The CDR3, as DNA: TGTGCCAGCAGCCTTGGATCAGGGGGATCGGGGGATGAAAAACTGTTTTTT. Translating gives CASSLGSGGSGDEKLFF.

The V and J genes are TRBV6-1 and TRBJ1-5; 8 nucleotides align to TRBD1. The V gene end was trimmed by 6 bases and the J gene end by 7 bases; junction bases not matched to a gene: 5. Germline values: CDR1 MNHNS, CDR2 SASEGT. The CDR3 covers 13 residues. The CDR3 protein is CASRTGAGQPQHF. The CDR3 DNA reads TGTGCCAGCAGGACAGGGGCAGGGCAGCCCCAGCATTTT.

The gene calls are TRBV3-1 (or the pseudogene TRBV3-2) and TRBJ2-1; 14 nucleotides agree with TRBD2. Germline CDR1 and CDR2: LGHDT and YNNKEL (reference sequence). J lost 12 bases, V lost 5 bases, and 12 bases had no gene match. There are 16 residues in the CDR3. The CDR3 region has the DNA TGTGCCAGCAGCTTATTGGGACTAGCGGGGGAGGCTGGGCAGTTCTTC. As protein: CASSLLGLAGEAGQFF.

The gene calls are TRBV5-4 and TRBJ2-1; 7 bases map to TRBD2. CDR3 size: 15 residues. V dropped 2 bases and J dropped 0; count of bases not matched to a gene: 2. The V gene's germline CDR1 is SGHNT and CDR2 YYREEE (reference sequence). As DNA, the CDR3 is TGTGCCAGCAGCTTAGGCGGGAGCTCCTACAATGAGCAGTTCTTC. Residues: CASSLGGSSYNEQFF.

J is TRBJ2-7 and V is TRBV7-2; D possibly corresponds to TRBD1 (5 bases). The CDR3 covers 14 residues. The ends were cut back, 1 base at V and 4 bases at J, with 11 bases in the middle. Germline loops: CDR1 SGHTA, CDR2 FQGNSA. The CDR3 loop reads CASSLGGRGYEQYF. CDR3 coding DNA: TGTGCCAGCAGCTTAGGGGGAAGGGGTTACGAGCAGTACTTC.

There are a few counts of this clone. V and J are TRBV28 and TRBJ2-1; TRBD1 aligns across 8 bases. J gave up 8 bases and V 4 bases, and 10 bases lay outside the gene matches. The CDR3 length is 15 residues. Germline-derived CDR1 and CDR2 are MDHEN and SYDVKM. CDR3 coding DNA: TGTGCCAGCAGTTCCCTCAGGGGGCGTTTAGATGAGCAGTTCTTC. Amino acid sequence: CASSSLRGRLDEQFF.

The chain joins TRBV3-1 (or the pseudogene TRBV3-2) to TRBJ1-1, with D maybe TRBD1 (5 bases). This CDR3 has 14 residues. Germline CDR1 is LGHDT and CDR2 is YNNKEL (reference sequence). The V gene lost 4 bases and the J gene lost 1 base, with 10 bases spanning the gap. CDR3 amino acids: CASSPGRTNTEAFF. CDR3 DNA sequence: TGTGCCAGCAGCCCGGGACGGACGAACACTGAAGCTTTCTTT.

This chain uses TRBV6-5 with TRBJ1-5; no clear D gene. This CDR3 comprises 13 residues. Germline V gives CDR1 MNHEY, CDR2 SVGAGI. Trimming removed 1 base from V and 7 bases from J, with 8 bases in between. DNA for the CDR3: TGTGCCAGCAGTTACTGGGTTGACCAGCCCCAGCATTTT. Translated, it gives CASSYWVDQPQHF.

The chain has TRBV5-1 and TRBJ1-2, with D possibly being TRBD1 (6 bases). V was shortened by 0 bases and J by 8 bases, with 14 bases between the two germline ends. The CDR3 covers 14 residues. Germline CDR1 reads SGHRS; CDR2 reads YFSETQ. In DNA form, the CDR3 reads TGCGCCAGCAGCTTGGCCAAGGGGGATAGGGGCTACACCTTC. This translates into CASSLAKGDRGYTF.

The rearrangement joins TRBV1 to TRBJ2-3; the table's TRBD1 call for D was not verified on the DNA. TRBV1 has pseudogene status. The CDR3 sequence is 12 residues long. CDR3 sequence (DNA): TGCACCAATGACAGCCTCACAGATACGCAGTATTTT. It yields the protein CTNDSLTDTQYF.